This T cell receptor beta chain emerged from a study of shared clonotypes between healthy human individuals. Study context: Per donor, CD8 memory used one plate, CD8 naive used two, CD4 memory used three and CD4 naive used three.

The donor cohort consisted entirely of Caucasian adults residing in Nashville, Tennessee. The ends were cut back, 6 bases at V and 6 bases at J, with 23 bases in the middle. The CDR3 is 16 amino acids. Germline V gene data show CDR1 as SGHTA and CDR2 as FQGNSA. Investigators spread the genomic DNA of each subset evenly over several immunoSEQ plates. Repertoires were generated with immunoSEQ multiplex PCR, while TCRdb's copy carries only in-frame clones and drops some. The data show 550,000 to 800,000 clones, approximately 79% seen once. Input material: memory CD4+ T cells sorted from blood. Specified subset: CD45RA-negative fraction. This clonotype was obtained from a woman in her 30s in good health. The chain recombines TRBV7-2 with TRBJ2-5; D call uncertain. The CDR3 DNA reads as TGTGCCAGCAGTCAGATTGTACTCGTCGATCACCAGACCCAGTACTTC. Translation gives CASSQIVLVDHQTQYF.